One and the same sample provided the 13 T cell receptor beta chains below, sequenced in a study of T-cell memory formation after mild COVID-19. MiXCR, run by TCRdb on the 5' RACE reads, gives a single entry per CDR3 protein. There are about 400,000 distinct CDR3 sequences in the sample; around a quarter occur only once, and around 13% lies in the top ten. The sequencing sample was made of PBMCs or a T cell subset sorted from them (not recorded which). The receptors stem from an adult woman who had mild COVID-19 (a few samples of this study predate the infection). Cell type and time point are not known.

This chain links TRBV6-2 or TRBV6-3 with TRBJ2-7; unclear D gene. The CDR3 runs 17 residues. The V gene lost 2 bases and the J gene lost 5 bases, with 22 bases spanning the gap. The germline gives CDR1 MNHEY, CDR2 SVGEGT. CDR3 sequence (DNA): TGTGCCAGCAGTTACCCACCCTTCGGCCCCGGACCGGACGAGCAGTACTTC. This codes for CASSYPPFGPGPDEQYF.

The V call is TRBV12-3 or TRBV12-4, the J call TRBJ1-1; D remains ambiguous. This CDR3 spans 14 amino acids. With 5 bases removed from V and 4 bases from J, the gap between germline ends came to 14 bases. The CDR3 DNA reads as TGTGCCAGCAGTCCCCCGGATTTACGCACTGAAGCTTTCTTT. Amino acid sequence: CASSPPDLRTEAFF.

A few counts support this clonotype. The chain couples TRBV5-1 to TRBJ2-7; weak D call: TRBD2 (7 bases). The V gene's germline CDR1 is SGHRS and CDR2 YFSETQ. Between the trimmed V and J ends, which lost 4 bases and 6 bases, there was a span of 14 bases. The CDR3 spans 13 residues. In DNA, the CDR3 is TGCGCCAGCAGCGAGGGGGGGATAGGCGAGCAGTACTTC. It encodes CASSEGGIGEQYF.

This clonotype was counted many times. CDR3 coding DNA: TGTGCCAGCTCTACGACAGGCCAGCGTGGGGGAGCGAACACTGAAGCTTTCTTT. Amino acid sequence: CASSTTGQRGGANTEAFF. The rearrangement links TRBV18 to TRBJ1-1, with a possible D match to TRBD1 (6 bases). V was clipped by 6 bases and J by 1 base, with 24 bases between them. CDR1 is KGHSH and CDR2 is LQKENI in the germline V gene. The CDR3 length is 18 residues.

This chain connects TRBV25-1 to TRBJ2-4; D uncertain. The CDR3 is made up of 18 amino acids. V was clipped by 1 base and J by 0 bases, with 16 bases between them. Germline lookup yields CDR1 MGHDK and CDR2 SYGVNS. The DNA of the CDR3 is TGTGCCAGCAGTGAATCGGTGGCCAGTCCCTTAGCCAAAAACATTCAGTACTTC. Encoded protein: CASSESVASPLAKNIQYF.

The rearrangement links TRBV5-1 to TRBJ1-1; D is unresolved. This CDR3 has 14 amino acids. Trimming removed 9 bases from V and 0 bases from J, with 15 bases in between. In germline, CDR1 is SGHRS, CDR2 YFSETQ. CDR3 protein: CATFLWVVNTEAFF. The CDR3 nucleotides are TGCGCCACATTCTTGTGGGTTGTGAACACTGAAGCTTTCTTT.

The rearrangement links TRBV12-3 or TRBV12-4 to TRBJ1-1; TRBD1 is a possible D gene (5 bases). The CDR3 spans 13 residues. Deletions cut 4 bases from V and 6 bases from J, with 12 bases between. The CDR3 region is CASSSLNRPEAFF. DNA for the CDR3: TGTGCCAGCAGTTCGCTCAACAGGCCTGAAGCTTTCTTT.

This clonotype appeared many times. The V and J genes are TRBV29-1 and TRBJ1-5; no clear D. Trimming removed 6 bases from V and 6 bases from J, with 12 bases in between. This CDR3 is built from 12 residues. CDR1 is SQVTM, CDR2 ANQGSEA, per germline. CDR3 sequence (DNA): TGCAGCGTGAGGACGGGTGGTCAGCCCCAGCATTTT. Amino acids: CSVRTGGQPQHF.

This clonotype was found a few times. The V gene is TRBV6-5, the J gene TRBJ1-2; D perhaps matches TRBD1 (5 bases). Germline-derived CDR1 and CDR2 are MNHEY and SVGAGI. The CDR3 has 17 amino acids. V gave up 0 bases and J gave up 5 bases, with 19 bases separating them. The CDR3 sequence: CASSYSLTRQLSYGYTF. CDR3 DNA: TGTGCCAGCAGTTACTCCCTCACGCGACAGCTGTCATATGGCTACACCTTC.

The chain joins TRBV9 to TRBJ2-1; 7 positions match TRBD2. Germline V CDR1 and CDR2: SGDLS, YYNGEE. Trimming cost V 3 bases and J 0 bases; bases outside gene matches: 9. The CDR3 runs to 17 residues. The CDR3 loop reads CASSGRSGNHSYNEQFF. CDR3 nucleotide sequence: TGTGCCAGCAGCGGCCGGAGCGGGAATCACTCCTACAATGAGCAGTTCTTC. Full variable domain (missing parts from reference TRBV9 and TRBJ2-1): DSGVTQTPKHLITATGQRVTLRCSPRSGDLSVYWYQQSLDQGLQFLIQYYNGEERAKGNILERFSAQQFPDLHSELNLSSLELGDSALYFCASSGRSGNHSYNEQFFGPGTRLTVL.

This clonotype occurred a few times. V and J are TRBV25-1 and TRBJ1-3; no firm D call. The V gene's germline CDR1 is MGHDK and CDR2 SYGVNS. The CDR3 spans 12 residues. V was clipped by 4 bases and J by 4 bases, with 5 bases between them. The CDR3 nucleotides are TGTGCCAGCAGTGGCCACGGAAACACCATATATTTT. Its protein product is CASSGHGNTIYF.

This clonotype showed up just a few times. The chain joins TRBV18 to TRBJ2-4; 10 bases agree with TRBD1. Trimming removed 3 bases from V and 8 bases from J; junction bases left unmatched: 7. The CDR3 totals 15 residues. Per the germline V gene, CDR1 is KGHSH and CDR2 is LQKENI. CDR3 DNA: TGTGCCAGCTCACCGGGATGGACAGGGGGGGACATTCAGTACTTC. Amino acids: CASSPGWTGGDIQYF.

This clonotype turned up a few times. This sequence joins TRBV27 and TRBJ2-5; 10 bases match TRBD2. Germline V lookup: CDR1 MNHEY, CDR2 SMNVEV (reference sequence). CDR3 size: 14 residues. Losses at the gene ends were 6 bases for V and 4 bases for J; bases not matched to a gene: 5. The CDR3 bases are TGTGCCAGCAGCGCTTTAGCGGGAGGAGAGACCCAGTACTTC. Translated, it gives CASSALAGGETQYF.